The 25 T cell receptor beta chains given below trace back to one sample, sequenced in a study of prognosis after radiotherapy for stage I lung cancer. From genomic DNA, TCR beta CDR3 was amplified by two-round multiplex PCR. First-round PCR amplification was performed with primers specific to each TRBV and TRBJ gene. TCRdb recomputed calls from the multiplex PCR reads with MiXCR, one row per CDR3 protein. The table has 17,000 or so distinct CDR3 sequences, approximately 28% seen once; the top ten hold approximately 30%. The source material was PBMCs, sampled before or after stereotactic body radiation therapy (not recorded which). Receptors originate from a donor aged 50 or older with non-small cell lung cancer.

This clonotype was observed at least ten times. The chain recombines TRBV7-2 with TRBJ1-1; TRBD1 is a possible D gene (5 bases). Germline values: CDR1 SGHTA, CDR2 FQGNSA. The V end was cut by 5 bases, the J end by 1 base, with 11 bases between. The CDR3 contains 14 residues. The CDR3 here is CASSTRGQNTEAFF. CDR3 DNA sequence: TGTGCCAGCAGCACCCGAGGACAGAACACTGAAGCTTTCTTT.

The chain joins TRBV11-3 to TRBJ2-5; D tentatively reads TRBD1 or TRBD2 (5 bases each). This CDR3 comprises 17 residues. Looked up from germline, CDR1 is SGHNT and CDR2 is YENEEA. The V and J ends lost 4 bases and 5 bases respectively, with 23 bases between them. CDR3 in amino acids: CASSWVQVVGVQETQYF. CDR3 DNA sequence: TGTGCCAGCAGCTGGGTACAGGTTGTGGGGGTGCAGGAGACCCAGTACTTC.

This clonotype has a count of ten or more. The CDR3 here is CASSLAPGGRDEQYF. Written as DNA, the CDR3 is TGCGCCAGCAGCTTGGCCCCTGGCGGCAGGGACGAGCAGTACTTC. The chain uses TRBV5-1 and TRBJ2-7; possibly TRBD1 for D (5 bases). CDR1 SGHRS and CDR2 YFSETQ come from the germline V gene. The V end lost 0 bases, the J end lost 5 bases, and 15 bases lay between the germline ends. The CDR3 covers 15 residues.

This clonotype has at least ten counts. The chain combines TRBV12-3 or TRBV12-4 with TRBJ2-3; TRBD1 matches at 9 bases. J was trimmed by 6 bases and V by 5 bases; bases with no gene match: 18. CDR3 length equals 18 residues. The CDR3 sequence is CASSHQGQGGRLGDTQYF. As DNA, the CDR3 is TGTGCCAGCAGTCACCAGGGACAGGGAGGCCGGCTGGGGGATACGCAGTATTTT.

In regard to this clonotype: This likely comes from a read error, as the CDR3 has no conserved phenylalanine or tryptophan at its end. V and J are TRBV7-2 and TRBJ2-1; 8 nucleotides line up with TRBD2. Germline values: CDR1 SGHTA, CDR2 FQGNSA. V dropped 5 bases and J dropped 6; count of bases not matched to a gene: 12. This CDR3 has 16 amino acids. Written as DNA, the CDR3 is TGTGCCAGCAGCCTACCCACTAGCGGTAGGGCCAATGAGCAGTTCTCC. The encoded protein is CASSLPTSGRANEQFS.

This clonotype was picked up many times. The chain couples TRBV3-1 to TRBJ2-7; D gene uncertain. The germline CDR1 and CDR2 sequences are LGHDT and YNNKEL (reference sequence). Trimming took 0 bases from V and 4 from J, leaving 7 bases between them. The CDR3 spans 13 residues. In DNA, the CDR3 is TGTGCCAGCAGCCAAGATCCCAGTTACGAGCAGTACTTC. As protein: CASSQDPSYEQYF.

This clonotype was seen just once. This may arise from a read error, as a much more abundant clone is one base away. The V and J genes are TRBV7-9 and TRBJ1-1; unclear D gene. The V gene's germline CDR1 is SEHNR and CDR2 FQNEAQ (reference sequence). Between the trimmed V and J ends, which lost 1 base and 1 base, there was a span of 10 bases. The CDR3 runs to 15 residues. CDR3 sequence: CASSLGGCPNTEAFF. The CDR3 DNA follows: TGTGCCAGCAGCTTAGGGGGTTGCCCGAACACTGAAGCTTTCTTT.

This clonotype has ten or more counts. V usage is TRBV27 and J usage is TRBJ2-2; 9 bases fit TRBD1. V lost 6 bases to trimming and J lost 7 bases; unmatched junction nucleotides: 3. CDR1 MNHEY and CDR2 SMNVEV come from the germline V gene (reference sequence). The CDR3 totals 13 residues. The CDR3 loop reads CASRGQGYGELFF. CDR3 bases: TGTGCCAGCAGGGGACAGGGATACGGGGAGCTGTTTTTT.

Many counts were recorded for this clonotype. The chain carries TRBV4-1 and TRBJ1-6; 8 nucleotides align to TRBD1. Germline V CDR1 and CDR2: MGHRA, YSYEKL. V shed 4 bases, J shed 10 bases, and the junction held 9 bases outside the gene matches. The CDR3 is 15 residues long. The CDR3 protein is CASSLDRGLGSPLHF. In nucleotides, the CDR3 is TGCGCCAGCAGCCTCGACAGGGGCCTCGGGTCACCCCTCCACTTT.

The sample holds many counts of this clonotype. The chain has TRBV7-8 and TRBJ2-5, with D unresolved. The CDR3 has 14 residues. The germline gives CDR1 SGHVS, CDR2 FQNEAQ. V shed 6 bases and J shed 2 bases, with 13 bases lying between them. The CDR3 DNA reads as TGTGCCAGCAGTTCGAGGACGGTGCAAGAGACCCAGTACTTC. Translated: CASSSRTVQETQYF.

This clonotype was counted many times. J is TRBJ2-1 and V is TRBV30; 7 bases are a match to TRBD2. The CDR3 covers 15 residues. J gave up 6 bases and V 3 bases, and 11 bases lay outside the gene matches. Per germline, CDR1 GTSNPN and CDR2 SVGIG (reference sequence). For the CDR3, the DNA is TGTGCCTGGAGCCGCAGGGCGGGAGTTTCCAATGAGCAGTTCTTC. Amino acid sequence: CAWSRRAGVSNEQFF.

Note on this clonotype: It is likely a read error, because the conserved phenylalanine at the end of the CDR3 is missing. No DNA is shown, since the ends of the CDR3 on it are uncertain; the CDR3 is the one TCRdb lists. The gene calls are TRBV6-9 and TRBJ1-6; the table names TRBD1, a call not compared with the DNA. The V gene's germline CDR1 is MNHGY and CDR2 SVAAGI. The CDR3 spans 12 amino acids, including both terminal residues. CDR3 sequence: CASSSGQSPLNI.

By sample fraction, this clonotype is medium-sized. CDR3 in DNA: TGTGCCAGCAGTTACCAAAGATACAATGAGCAGTTCTTC. Amino acid sequence: CASSYQRYNEQFF. J is TRBJ2-1 and V is TRBV6-2 or TRBV6-3, with D hard to call. This CDR3 region has 13 residues. Germline CDR1 MNHEY, CDR2 SVGEGT. Trimming removed 2 bases at V and 4 bases at J, with 6 bases between.

Concerning this clonotype itself: This sequence may be a read error, since a much larger clone differs from it by one base. V usage is TRBV16 and J usage is TRBJ1-3, with D maybe TRBD1 (5 bases). The CDR3 has 15 amino acids. The ends were cut back, 1 base at V and 1 base at J, with 8 bases in the middle. Germline V gene data show CDR1 as KGHSY and CDR2 as FQNENV. CDR3 in DNA: TGTGCCAGCAGCCAATACCGGGGGTCTGGAAACACCATATATTTT. Its protein product is CASSQYRGSGNTIYF.

This clonotype was recorded once. A far larger clone is one nucleotide away, so this likely arose from a read error. The chain employs TRBV2 and TRBJ2-1; 9 nucleotides match TRBD2. The CDR3 contains 15 residues. V was clipped by 6 bases and J by 12 bases; unmatched bases: 15. Germline V gives CDR1 SNHLY, CDR2 FYNNEI. CDR3 residues: CASRPAGGGVRRQFF. CDR3 bases: TGTGCCAGCAGGCCAGCGGGAGGCGGGGTAAGGCGGCAGTTCTTC.

This clonotype was counted ten times or more. This chain links TRBV2 with TRBJ1-6; D gene unclear. The ends were cut back, 7 bases at V and 7 bases at J, with 11 bases in the middle. Germline V gene lookup returns CDR1 SNHLY and CDR2 FYNNEI. The CDR3 is 13 amino acids. CDR3 residues: CASKSGPNSPLHF. The CDR3 nucleotides are TGTGCCAGCAAATCAGGTCCGAATTCACCCCTCCACTTT.

The rearrangement uses TRBV19 and TRBJ2-3; 10 bases are a match to TRBD1. V shed 7 bases, J shed 1 base, and the junction held 8 bases outside the gene matches. Germline V gene data show CDR1 as LNHDA and CDR2 as SQIVND (reference sequence). The CDR3 is 16 residues long. The chain's CDR3 is CASISRDRGRTDTQYF. As DNA, the CDR3 is TGTGCCAGTATCTCCCGGGACAGGGGTCGCACAGATACGCAGTATTTT.

The gene calls are TRBV7-9 and TRBJ2-1; 7 nucleotides line up with TRBD2. The CDR3 consists of 16 residues. Trimming removed 5 bases from V and 0 bases from J; junction bases left unmatched: 7. Germline assignment: CDR1 SEHNR and CDR2 FQNEAQ (reference sequence). The CDR3 is CASSTGLESSYNEQFF. The CDR3 nucleotides read TGTGCCAGCAGCACCGGACTAGAAAGCTCCTACAATGAGCAGTTCTTC.

The sample holds one count of this clonotype. One end of the junction is discordant with germline, which a read error may explain. The chain has TRBV20-1 and TRBJ2-7; 10 positions agree with TRBD2. This CDR3 is 13 amino acids long. Germline V gene data show CDR1 as DFQATT and CDR2 as SNEGSKA (reference sequence). This CDR3 reads CGARTSGAYEQYF. CDR3 coding DNA: TGCGGTGCTAGGACTAGCGGAGCTTATGAGCAGTACTTC.

This clonotype occurred many times. This CDR3 is CASSLVRQETQYF. DNA for the CDR3: TGTGCCAGCTCTCTAGTCCGGCAAGAGACCCAGTACTTC. The chain joins TRBV18 to TRBJ2-5; D gene unclear. Trimming took 6 bases from V and 2 from J, leaving 10 bases between them. Looked up from germline, CDR1 is KGHSH and CDR2 is LQKENI. This CDR3 has 13 residues. Using reference TRBV18 and TRBJ2-5 for the parts outside the CDR3, the full variable domain is NAGVMQNPRHLVRRRGQEARLRCSPMKGHSHVYWYRQLPEEGLKFMVYLQKENIIDESGMPKERFSAEFPKEGPSILRIQQVVRGDSAAYFCASSLVRQETQYFGPGTRLLVL.

This clonotype was seen at least ten times. The chain uses TRBV9 and TRBJ1-2; possibly TRBD1 for D (6 bases). With 4 bases removed from V and 6 bases from J, the gap between germline ends came to 13 bases. The CDR3 has 13 residues. Germline V CDR1 and CDR2: SGDLS, YYNGEE. CDR3 region: CASSTGQRHGYTF. The DNA of the CDR3 is TGTGCCAGCAGCACCGGACAGAGACATGGCTACACCTTC.

This clonotype was picked up many times. This rearrangement joins TRBV5-6 to TRBJ2-5, with D maybe TRBD2 (5 bases). The CDR3 has 14 residues. Germline V CDR1 and CDR2: SGHDT, YYEEEE. The V end lost 4 bases, the J end lost 1 base, and 11 bases lay between the germline ends. The CDR3 DNA reads as TGTGCCAGCAGCCCCGGACTGGGCCAAGAGACCCAGTACTTC. Its translation is CASSPGLGQETQYF.

This clonotype was seen at least ten times. The chain joins TRBV5-4 to TRBJ2-1, with 9 positions matching TRBD2. The CDR3 has 16 residues. The V gene's germline CDR1 is SGHNT and CDR2 YYREEE (reference sequence). The V segment lost 4 bases and the J segment 3 bases; nucleotides outside the gene matches: 8. CDR3 in DNA: TGTGCCAGCAGCCTAGTAGCGGGAGTGCTCTACAATGAGCAGTTCTTC. Encoded protein: CASSLVAGVLYNEQFF.

This clonotype was seen repeatedly, ten times or more. V and J are TRBV28 and TRBJ1-4, with a possible D match to TRBD1 (5 bases). CDR1 and CDR2 from the germline V gene are MDHEN and SYDVKM. V was cut by 6 bases and J by 8 bases, with 22 bases left in between. CDR3 length: 16 amino acids. The CDR3 protein is CASSNLWGRVREKLFF. For the CDR3, the DNA is TGTGCCAGCAGCAATTTATGGGGGAGGGTTAGAGAAAAACTGTTTTTT.

This clonotype was observed at least ten times. The rearrangement uses TRBV3-1 and TRBJ1-1, with TRBD1 identical over 8 bases. The CDR3 spans 13 residues. CDR1 and CDR2 from the germline V gene are LGHDT and YNNKEL (reference sequence). V shed 4 bases and J 7 bases; nucleotides not matched to a gene: 5. The CDR3 bases are TGTGCCAGCAGCCCAGGGGGCTTGGGTGAAGCTTTCTTT. Its protein product is CASSPGGLGEAFF.